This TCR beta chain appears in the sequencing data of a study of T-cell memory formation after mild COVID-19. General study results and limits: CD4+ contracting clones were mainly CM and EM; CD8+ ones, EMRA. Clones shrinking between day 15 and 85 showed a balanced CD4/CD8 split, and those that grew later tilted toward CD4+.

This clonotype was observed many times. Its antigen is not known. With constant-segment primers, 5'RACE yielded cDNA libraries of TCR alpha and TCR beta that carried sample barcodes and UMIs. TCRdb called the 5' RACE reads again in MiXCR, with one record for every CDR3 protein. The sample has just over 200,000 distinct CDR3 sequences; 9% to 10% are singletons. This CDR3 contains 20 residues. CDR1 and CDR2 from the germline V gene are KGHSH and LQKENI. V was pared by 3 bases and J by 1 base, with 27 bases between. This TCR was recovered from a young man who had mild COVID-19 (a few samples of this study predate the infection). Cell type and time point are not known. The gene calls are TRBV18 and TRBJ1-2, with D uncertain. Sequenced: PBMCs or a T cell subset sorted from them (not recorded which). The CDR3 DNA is TGTGCCAGCTCACCGGACGGAGCACGCCTGAGATCAGCTTTTAACTATGGCTACACCTTC. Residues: CASSPDGARLRSAFNYGYTF. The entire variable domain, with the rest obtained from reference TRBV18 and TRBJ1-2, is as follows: NAGVMQNPRHLVRRRGQEARLRCSPMKGHSHVYWYRQLPEEGLKFMVYLQKENIIDESGMPKERFSAEFPKEGPSILRIQQVVRGDSAAYFCASSPDGARLRSAFNYGYTFGSGTRLTVV.